These T cell receptor beta chains were read from a single sample in a study of CD8+ T cells in alopecia areata. Only in-frame clones appear in the TCRdb table, and some are missing; sequencing was by immunoSEQ multiplex PCR. Seen here are approximately 150,000 clones, roughly 50% observed once, and the top ten hold around 15%. The sequencing used CD4+ T cells sorted from blood, collected between weeks 55 and 65, from a patient treated with tofacitinib. These receptors all come from a human donor with alopecia areata. Each CDR3 is given with its conserved first and last residue. D genes are given only for firm matches. Size is omitted from some rows. Given values are once, few, many or a class for expanded clones.

D gene	clone size	V gene	J gene	CDR3 DNA	CDR3 protein
TRBD1	-	TRBV5-1	TRBJ1-4	TGCGCCAGCAGCTGGGGGACAGGGGAGAGTGAAAAACTGTTTTTT	CASSWGTGESEKLFF
TRBD1	-	TRBV11-2	TRBJ1-6	TGTGCCAGCAGATTCGGGACAGACAATTCACCCCTCCACTTT	CASRFGTDNSPLHF
TRBD1	-	TRBV29-1	TRBJ2-7	TGCAGCGTTGATATAAGGACAGGGGGTTACGAGCAGTACTTC	CSVDIRTGGYEQYF
-	few	TRBV23-1	TRBJ1-5	TGCGCCAGCAGTCAGGCACTATCAGGGCCCCAGCATTTT	CASSQALSGPQHF
-	few	TRBV6-1	TRBJ2-7	TGTGCCAGCAGGAACTCACCGGGAGACCCATACGAGCAGTACTTC	CASRNSPGDPYEQYF
-	-	TRBV2	TRBJ1-6	TGTGCCAGCAGTCCAGGACGGGCCAATTCACCCCTCCACTTT	CASSPGRANSPLHF
TRBD2	-	TRBV10-3	TRBJ2-3	TGTGCCATCAGTCAGCGGGCTAGCGGGGGGGCCGCAGATACGCAGTATTTT	CAISQRASGGAADTQYF
-	few	TRBV28	TRBJ2-7	TGTGCCAGCATGGGGGGTGCGGGCTACGAGCAGTACTTC	CASMGGAGYEQYF
-	-	TRBV4-1	TRBJ1-1	TGCGCCAGCAGCCGAACAGAAGTTTTGAACACTGAAGCTTTCTTT	CASSRTEVLNTEAFF
TRBD1	-	TRBV28	TRBJ2-3	TGTGCCAGCAGTTCCGGACAGGGCATCACAGATACGCAGTATTTT	CASSSGQGITDTQYF
TRBD1	-	TRBV19	TRBJ2-7	TGTGCCAGTAGTTCCCGGGACAGGCCTACCTACGAGCAGTACTTC	CASSSRDRPTYEQYF
-	once	TRBV2	TRBJ1-5	TGTGCCAGCAGGGGGTATGGCAATCAGCCCCAGCATTTT	CASRGYGNQPQHF
-	-	TRBV2	TRBJ2-5	TGTGCCAGCAGTGAATATCGGGGAGAGACCCAGTACTTC	CASSEYRGETQYF
-	-	TRBV11-3	TRBJ2-5	TGTGCCAGCAGCTTATATTCTTCGGGCGCGGGTATGGAGACCCAGTACTTC	CASSLYSSGAGMETQYF
-	-	TRBV5-1	TRBJ2-7	TGCGCCAGCAGCTGGGACAACTACTACGAGCAGTACTTC	CASSWDNYYEQYF
-	few	TRBV14	TRBJ1-1	TGTGCCAGCAGCCAAGAGCGCGCGTTTGGCACTGAAGCTTTCTTT	CASSQERAFGTEAFF
-	-	TRBV29-1	TRBJ1-2	TGCAGCGTTGAACAGGGTGATGGCTACACCTTC	CSVEQGDGYTF
-	few	TRBV21-1	TRBJ2-1	TGTGCCACCTCTAGGGGGAAATCCTACAATGAGCAGTTCTTC	CATSRGKSYNEQFF
-	-	TRBV30	TRBJ2-5	TGTGCCTGGAGTGTAACGAAAGAGACCCAGTACTTC	CAWSVTKETQYF
-	-	TRBV7-9	TRBJ2-5	TGTGCCAGCAGCTTAGCCCCCCTAGGGACCCAGTACTTC	CASSLAPLGTQYF
-	few	TRBV2	TRBJ1-2	TGTGCCGGCTCGCATTATCGGGGGGCCACTAACTATGGCTACACCTTC	CAGSHYRGATNYGYTF
TRBD1	many	TRBV9	TRBJ1-3	TGTGCCAGCAGCACGACAGGGCCCCCTGGAAACACCATATATTTT	CASSTTGPPGNTIYF
TRBD1	few	TRBV29-1	TRBJ1-6	TGCAGCGTCACTATACAGGGGGCCAATTCACCCCTCCACTTT	CSVTIQGANSPLHF
-	few	TRBV18	TRBJ1-2	TGTGCCAGCTCGCAGGGACAATCAAGTAGCTACACCTTC	CASSQGQSSSYTF
-	-	TRBV18	TRBJ2-7	TGTGCCAGCTCACGAAAGGGCGACGAGCAGTACTTC	CASSRKGDEQYF
-	few	TRBV30	TRBJ2-3	TGTGCCTGGGGGATCGGGGGAGATACGCAGTATTTT	CAWGIGGDTQYF
-	few	TRBV2	TRBJ1-1	TGTGCCAGCAGCACACCGGGAGGCCCTAACACTGAAGCTTTCTTT	CASSTPGGPNTEAFF
TRBD2	-	TRBV4-1	TRBJ2-3	TGCGCCAGCAAATCCACGGCTAGCGGGGGGCCTAGCACAGATACGCAGTATTTT	CASKSTASGGPSTDTQYF
-	few	TRBV7-6	TRBJ1-6	TGTGCCAGCAGCTTAGGGACACCTGGAGATTCACCCCTCCACTTT	CASSLGTPGDSPLHF
-	-	TRBV6-4	TRBJ1-6	TGTGCCAGCAGTGACAGGGCGTTTTCACCCCTCCACTTT	CASSDRAFSPLHF
TRBD2	-	TRBV5-1	TRBJ2-5	TGCGCCAGCAGTTCCGGGACTAGCGGGGCGACCCAGTACTTC	CASSSGTSGATQYF
-	-	TRBV20-1	TRBJ1-6	TGCAGTGCTAGCTTGCGTGAATCCCTCCACTTT	CSASLRESLHF
TRBD1	few	TRBV4-1	TRBJ2-7	TGCGCCAGCAGCCCGATATCCGGGACAGGGGGTTACGAGCAGTACTTC	CASSPISGTGGYEQYF
-	-	TRBV5-1	TRBJ2-7	TGCGCCAGCAGAGTCGTACCAGGGGCCTCCTACGAGCAGTACTTC	CASRVVPGASYEQYF